This T cell receptor (beta chain) is from a study of T cell responses to AZD1222 COVID-19 vaccine. V was clipped by 5 bases and J by 5 bases, with 6 bases between them. The length of the CDR3 is 11 residues. This table comes from immunoSEQ multiplex PCR, and its TCRdb copy is limited to in-frame clones, with some not included. There are about 84,000 clones in the sample; 70% to 90% occur only once, and about 10% lies in the top ten. Points from the study as a whole: Recipients of two AZD1222 doses showed rising Spike-specific TCR breadth and depth. AZD1222 recipients seropositive at baseline numbered only 5 or 6.

Notes on this clone: The antigen remains unidentified.

The sequence was collected from an adult who received the AZD1222 COVID-19 vaccine. The source material was peripheral blood, sampled 28 days after the second AZD1222 dose. The rearrangement joins TRBV12-3 or TRBV12-4 to TRBJ2-5; D possibly corresponds to TRBD1 (5 bases). The CDR3 nucleotides are TGTGCCAGCAGTCCAGGGGAGACCCAGTACTTC. Translating gives CASSPGETQYF.